The sample holds one count of the clone carrying this T cell receptor (beta chain). The V gene's germline CDR1 is LNHDA and CDR2 SQIVND (reference sequence). Trimming left V 4 bases short and J 0 bases short, with 13 bases between. There are 16 residues in the CDR3. Clinical history as reported by participants underpinned cohort assignment. This sample was taken from a study of blood T cell repertoires in COVID-19. Study at large: From the United States, Italy and Spain came samples of acute and convalescent COVID-19. Sources were T cells, B-cell-depleted T cells, or PBMCs; the material itself was cDNA or gDNA.

Per the authors' pipeline: How many nucleated cells were present was estimated from reference gene primer amplification. The method was immunoSEQ multiplex PCR; TCRdb's version includes in-frame clones alone and lacks a portion of them. The V and J calls and clone size were taken over from that table, and D and trimming were inferred from the DNA. The repertoire holds under 300,000 clones, with about 90% as singletons. The chain carries TRBV19 and TRBJ1-5, with D unclear. The sequence derives from a woman aged 40 to 55 with acute COVID-19. The sample consisted of PBMCs or T cells enriched from blood (not recorded which). The CDR3 reads CASSRTDLYSNQPQHF. The DNA of the CDR3 is TGTGCCAGTAGTAGGACTGACCTTTATAGCAATCAGCCCCAGCATTTT.